These T cell receptor beta chains were read from a single sample in a study of blood T cell repertoires in COVID-19. Sequencing was performed with immunoSEQ multiplex PCR; in TCRdb, only in-frame clones are kept and a portion is missing. The sample carries 63,000 or so clones, about 88% recorded once. Sequencing was performed on peripheral blood. These receptors were taken from a man in his sixties or seventies with active COVID-19. CDR3s include the opening cysteine and the closing phenylalanine or tryptophan. A D gene is named only where the DNA matches it firmly. Expanded clones are given a class, and other clones once, few, many or no size at all.

clone size: -; V gene: TRBV20-1; J gene: TRBJ2-1; D gene: TRBD2; CDR3 DNA: TGCAGTGCTAGTGTGGGAGGGCCGTACAATGAGCAGTTCTTC; CDR3 protein: CSASVGGPYNEQFF
clone size: -; V gene: TRBV5-6; J gene: TRBJ2-3; D gene: -; CDR3 DNA: TGTGCCAGCAGCTCCCCAGACAGGCTCCATACGCAGTATTTT; CDR3 protein: CASSSPDRLHTQYF
clone size: -; V gene: TRBV25-1; J gene: TRBJ2-3; D gene: TRBD2; CDR3 DNA: TGTGCCAGCAGTGAATCCCGGACTAGCGGGAGCACAGATACGCAGTATTTT; CDR3 protein: CASSESRTSGSTDTQYF
clone size: -; V gene: TRBV29-1; J gene: TRBJ2-5; D gene: -; CDR3 DNA: TGCAGCGCCGGGCGGGACGAAGAGACCCAGTACTTC; CDR3 protein: CSAGRDEETQYF
clone size: -; V gene: TRBV29-1; J gene: TRBJ2-2; D gene: -; CDR3 DNA: TGCAGCGTTGGAGCCAAGGAGGGCACCGGGGAGCTGTTTTTT; CDR3 protein: CSVGAKEGTGELFF
clone size: -; V gene: TRBV7-3; J gene: TRBJ2-7; D gene: TRBD1; CDR3 DNA: TGTGCCAGCAGCTTGCGTGGGGGACAGCCCAACGAGCAGTACTTC; CDR3 protein: CASSLRGGQPNEQYF
clone size: few; V gene: TRBV29-1; J gene: TRBJ2-7; D gene: TRBD2; CDR3 DNA: TGCAGCGCCCGTGGCGGGAGCCTCGGCGAGCAGTACTTC; CDR3 protein: CSARGGSLGEQYF
clone size: -; V gene: TRBV10-2; J gene: TRBJ1-3; D gene: -; CDR3 DNA: TGCGCCAGCAGTGAGCCCCAGGGATCCGGAAACACCATATATTTT; CDR3 protein: CASSEPQGSGNTIYF
clone size: -; V gene: TRBV30; J gene: TRBJ2-4; D gene: -; CDR3 DNA: TGTGCCTGGGGGAGCGGCCCCATTCAGTACTTC; CDR3 protein: CAWGSGPIQYF
clone size: -; V gene: TRBV11-2; J gene: TRBJ2-7; D gene: TRBD2; CDR3 DNA: TGTGCCAGCAGCCCAACTCAGCCACTAGCGGGAGGCACCTCCTACGAGCAGTACTTC; CDR3 protein: CASSPTQPLAGGTSYEQYF
clone size: -; V gene: TRBV7-8; J gene: TRBJ2-2; D gene: -; CDR3 DNA: TGTGCCAGCAGCCCTACCGGGGAGCTGTTTTTT; CDR3 protein: CASSPTGELFF
clone size: -; V gene: TRBV10-3; J gene: TRBJ2-2; D gene: TRBD1; CDR3 DNA: TGTGCCCACAGCGCACAGGGGGACCCCGGGGAGCTGTTTTTT; CDR3 protein: CAHSAQGDPGELFF
clone size: -; V gene: TRBV12-3/TRBV12-4; J gene: TRBJ1-2; D gene: TRBD1; CDR3 DNA: TGTGCCAGCAGAGACAGGGGGGACAGCACCTTC; CDR3 protein: CASRDRGDSTF
clone size: -; V gene: TRBV11-3; J gene: TRBJ1-1; D gene: TRBD1; CDR3 DNA: TGTGCCAGCAGCTTAGGGACAGGGGTAACTGAAGCTTTCTTT; CDR3 protein: CASSLGTGVTEAFF
clone size: -; V gene: TRBV27; J gene: TRBJ2-7; D gene: TRBD1; CDR3 DNA: TGTGCCAGCACCACCCCCGGGACAGGGCCCTCCTACGAGCAGTACTTC; CDR3 protein: CASTTPGTGPSYEQYF
clone size: -; V gene: TRBV18; J gene: TRBJ1-1; D gene: -; CDR3 DNA: TGTGCCAGCTCACGAGGGGGCACTGAAGCTTTCTTT; CDR3 protein: CASSRGGTEAFF
clone size: -; V gene: TRBV5-1; J gene: TRBJ2-3; D gene: TRBD2; CDR3 DNA: TGCGCCAGCAGCCCGGGAGGGCTAGCGGCCCGCACAGATACGCAGTATTTT; CDR3 protein: CASSPGGLAARTDTQYF
clone size: -; V gene: TRBV5-4; J gene: TRBJ2-5; D gene: TRBD2; CDR3 DNA: TGTGCCAGCAGCTTGGAGGGGAGGGTGGAGACCCAGTACTTC; CDR3 protein: CASSLEGRVETQYF
clone size: -; V gene: TRBV12-3/TRBV12-4; J gene: TRBJ2-1; D gene: -; CDR3 DNA: TGTGCCAGCAGCCCGGCGGGGTGGAATGAGCAGTTCTTC; CDR3 protein: CASSPAGWNEQFF
clone size: -; V gene: TRBV7-6; J gene: TRBJ1-3; D gene: -; CDR3 DNA: TGTGCCAGCAGCTTAGGGGCCGGGGTCCCCAACACCATATATTTT; CDR3 protein: CASSLGAGVPNTIYF
clone size: -; V gene: TRBV6-7; J gene: TRBJ1-2; D gene: -; CDR3 DNA: TGTGCCAGCACCATGGGGGGGAACTATGGCTACACCTTC; CDR3 protein: CASTMGGNYGYTF
clone size: -; V gene: TRBV7-2; J gene: TRBJ2-3; D gene: -; CDR3 DNA: TGTGCCAGCAGCCAGACTAGGGTAGTGGATACGCAGTATTTT; CDR3 protein: CASSQTRVVDTQYF
clone size: few; V gene: TRBV4-1; J gene: TRBJ2-7; D gene: TRBD2; CDR3 DNA: TGCGCCAGCAGCCCCCGGTCGCTAGCGGGCCTTTGGGAGCAGTACTTC; CDR3 protein: CASSPRSLAGLWEQYF
clone size: -; V gene: TRBV9; J gene: TRBJ2-7; D gene: -; CDR3 DNA: TGTGCCAGCAGCCCAGGGGGGGAGCAGTACTTC; CDR3 protein: CASSPGGEQYF
clone size: -; V gene: TRBV21-1; J gene: TRBJ2-3; D gene: -; CDR3 DNA: TGTGCCAGCGGACCGGGACTAGCGGGAGGACCCACAGATACGCAGTATTTT; CDR3 protein: CASGPGLAGGPTDTQYF
clone size: -; V gene: TRBV7-9; J gene: TRBJ1-1; D gene: -; CDR3 DNA: TGTGCCAGCAGCCCCGCGGGGGGCACTGAAGCTTTCTTT; CDR3 protein: CASSPAGGTEAFF
clone size: -; V gene: TRBV5-1; J gene: TRBJ2-7; D gene: TRBD1; CDR3 DNA: TGCGCCAGCAGCCCAACGACAGGGGCCTCCTACGAGCAGTACTTC; CDR3 protein: CASSPTTGASYEQYF
clone size: -; V gene: TRBV28; J gene: TRBJ2-3; D gene: TRBD2; CDR3 DNA: TGTGCCAGCAGTTTGGCCGGGACTATAACAGATACGCAGTATTTT; CDR3 protein: CASSLAGTITDTQYF
clone size: -; V gene: TRBV19; J gene: TRBJ2-7; D gene: TRBD2; CDR3 DNA: TGTGCCAGTACCGGAGGGACTAGCGGTTCCTACGAGCAGTACTTC; CDR3 protein: CASTGGTSGSYEQYF
clone size: -; V gene: TRBV10-3; J gene: TRBJ1-1; D gene: -; CDR3 DNA: TGTGCCATTCAGCGGGCGGGTACTGAAGCTTTCTTT; CDR3 protein: CAIQRAGTEAFF
clone size: -; V gene: TRBV27; J gene: TRBJ2-1; D gene: -; CDR3 DNA: TGTGCCAGCAGTTTAGACCGTGGGGCAGGCTCGGCCTACAATGAGCAGTTCTTC; CDR3 protein: CASSLDRGAGSAYNEQFF
clone size: once; V gene: TRBV6-5; J gene: TRBJ1-2; D gene: -; CDR3 DNA: TGTGCCGGCCGGGTAGGATCTATGGGCTACACCTTC; CDR3 protein: CAGRVGSMGYTF
clone size: few; V gene: TRBV21-1; J gene: TRBJ1-1; D gene: -; CDR3 DNA: TGTGCCAGCAGCAGACCCCGGACAGGGGTGAACACTGAAGCTTTCTTT; CDR3 protein: CASSRPRTGVNTEAFF
clone size: -; V gene: TRBV7-6; J gene: TRBJ2-2; D gene: TRBD2; CDR3 DNA: TGTGCCAGCAGCCTTCGGGAGGGAACCGGGGAGCTGTTTTTT; CDR3 protein: CASSLREGTGELFF
clone size: -; V gene: TRBV9; J gene: TRBJ2-1; D gene: -; CDR3 DNA: TGTGCCAGCAGCCCCCGCGGCTCCTACAATGAGCAGTTCTTC; CDR3 protein: CASSPRGSYNEQFF
clone size: once; V gene: TRBV11-3; J gene: TRBJ2-1; D gene: -; CDR3 DNA: TGTGCCAGCAGCCCCCGGACTCAAATCGATGAGCAGTTCTTC; CDR3 protein: CASSPRTQIDEQFF
clone size: -; V gene: TRBV5-5; J gene: TRBJ2-1; D gene: TRBD2; CDR3 DNA: TGTGCCAGCAGCCGGACTAGCGGGAACTACAATGAGCAGTTCTTC; CDR3 protein: CASSRTSGNYNEQFF
clone size: -; V gene: TRBV9; J gene: TRBJ2-1; D gene: TRBD1; CDR3 DNA: TGTGCCAGCAGCGTTTCCGGGACAGGGGGGAATGAGCAGTTCTTC; CDR3 protein: CASSVSGTGGNEQFF
clone size: -; V gene: TRBV9; J gene: TRBJ2-7; D gene: TRBD1; CDR3 DNA: TGTGCCAGCAGCCTCCGCGGACAGGGGGGAGAGCAGTACTTC; CDR3 protein: CASSLRGQGGEQYF
clone size: -; V gene: TRBV19; J gene: TRBJ2-2; D gene: -; CDR3 DNA: TGTGCCAGTACCAGGGAGAACACCGGGGAGCTGTTTTTT; CDR3 protein: CASTRENTGELFF
clone size: -; V gene: TRBV21-1; J gene: TRBJ2-3; D gene: -; CDR3 DNA: TGTGCCAGCAGCCCGCGGGCTAGCGGGACTAGCACAGATACGCAGTATTTT; CDR3 protein: CASSPRASGTSTDTQYF
clone size: few; V gene: TRBV6-2/TRBV6-3; J gene: TRBJ2-1; D gene: TRBD2; CDR3 DNA: TGTGCCAGCAGTTACCGCCTAGCGGGAGAGGGCAATGAGCAGTTCTTC; CDR3 protein: CASSYRLAGEGNEQFF
clone size: -; V gene: TRBV5-1; J gene: TRBJ1-2; D gene: TRBD1; CDR3 DNA: TGCGCCAGCAGCTTGGGGGAGGACAGGGGGAATTATGGCTACACCTTC; CDR3 protein: CASSLGEDRGNYGYTF
clone size: -; V gene: TRBV7-9; J gene: TRBJ2-5; D gene: TRBD1; CDR3 DNA: TGTGCCAGCAGCGCGCCGACAGGGGGCCTGAAGACCCAGTACTTC; CDR3 protein: CASSAPTGGLKTQYF
clone size: few; V gene: TRBV5-8; J gene: TRBJ2-1; D gene: -; CDR3 DNA: TGTGCCAGCAGCTTGGCCCGGCTAGGCTCCTACAATGAGCAGTTCTTC; CDR3 protein: CASSLARLGSYNEQFF
clone size: -; V gene: TRBV27; J gene: TRBJ1-6; D gene: -; CDR3 DNA: TGTGCCAGCAGTGCCCAACAGGGTACGAGGAGCTCCTATAATTCACCCCTCCACTTT; CDR3 protein: CASSAQQGTRSSYNSPLHF
clone size: -; V gene: TRBV6-1; J gene: TRBJ2-7; D gene: -; CDR3 DNA: TGTGCCAGCAGTGAATCCAGGGATTTGCAGTACTTC; CDR3 protein: CASSESRDLQYF
clone size: -; V gene: TRBV6-6; J gene: TRBJ1-2; D gene: -; CDR3 DNA: TGTGCCAGCAGGAGCAGGGGAGCCAACTATGGCTACACCTTC; CDR3 protein: CASRSRGANYGYTF
clone size: -; V gene: TRBV15; J gene: TRBJ2-3; D gene: TRBD2; CDR3 DNA: TGTGCCACCAGCAGCGGGAGGGCCCCAGATACGCAGTATTTT; CDR3 protein: CATSSGRAPDTQYF
clone size: -; V gene: TRBV19; J gene: TRBJ2-1; D gene: TRBD2; CDR3 DNA: TGTGCCAGTAGCAGGGCGGGAGGGCCCTCGGATGAGCAGTTCTTC; CDR3 protein: CASSRAGGPSDEQFF
clone size: -; V gene: TRBV5-1; J gene: TRBJ2-5; D gene: -; CDR3 DNA: TGCGCCAGCACCAAGGGGCCCCAAGAGACCCAGTACTTC; CDR3 protein: CASTKGPQETQYF